The 3 T cell receptor beta chains listed next were all sequenced from one sample in a study of PD-1 blockade in classical Hodgkin lymphoma. There was relapse after autologous stem cell transplantation in every patient, and there was variation in brentuximab vedotin exposure. Produced via immunoSEQ multiplex PCR; TCRdb's table is partial and in-frame only. There are tens of thousands of clones in the sample; 80% to 90% occur only once, and roughly 15% lies in the top ten. Here the sequenced sample was peripheral blood mononuclear cells (PBMCs), taken at baseline. All receptors come from a human donor with classical Hodgkin lymphoma.

The count of this clone is one. The chain links TRBV27 to TRBJ2-1; D possibly matches TRBD1 or TRBD2 (6 bases each). There are 14 residues in the CDR3. Trimming took off 2 bases at V and 9 bases at J, with 14 bases between the two ends. The germline V gene has CDR1 MNHEY and CDR2 SMNVEV (reference sequence). The CDR3 spells CASSLPQGGSEQFF. The CDR3 bases are TGTGCCAGCAGTTTACCCCAAGGGGGGTCTGAGCAGTTCTTC.

The V call is TRBV7-2, the J call TRBJ1-6; maybe TRBD1 (6 bases). Germline CDR1 reads SGHTA; CDR2 reads FQGNSA. Trimming pared 5 bases from V and 4 bases from J, leaving 12 bases between. The CDR3 spans 15 residues. The CDR3 DNA reads as TGTGCCAGCAGCCTCGGGACACCGTATAATTCACCCCTCCACTTT. Its protein is CASSLGTPYNSPLHF.

J is TRBJ2-7 and V is TRBV5-1; D assignment may be TRBD1 or TRBD2 (5 bases each). This CDR3 has 16 residues. V was cut by 0 bases and J by 2 bases, with 15 bases left in between. Per the germline V gene, CDR1 is SGHRS and CDR2 is YFSETQ. Here the CDR3 reads CASSLAPSSGPYEQYF. Written as DNA, the CDR3 is TGCGCCAGCAGCTTGGCCCCCAGCTCGGGGCCCTACGAGCAGTACTTC.